This entry concerns a single T cell receptor (beta chain). The target antigen is unknown. The assay ran at deep level. Repertoires were generated with immunoSEQ multiplex PCR, while TCRdb's copy carries only in-frame clones and drops some. The sample has roughly 2.6 million clones, around nine tenths seen once. The data originate from a study of shared clonotypes between healthy human individuals. Study-level results: For naive CD4 cells, roughly 5% of clonotypes were shared across a handful of donors. Clonotypes shared by all four sorted-subset donors had higher generation probabilities than non-shared clonotypes. Owing to a small donor count, the genetic and exposure-history diversity represented was limited.

The CDR3 covers 12 residues. V was pared by 8 bases and J by 3 bases, with 7 bases between. CDR1 and CDR2 (germline): WSHSY, SAAADI. The TCR was taken from a man between 18 and 35 years old in good health. The chain combines TRBV10-2 with TRBJ1-4; no firm D call. The sequenced sample was naive CD4+ T cells sorted from blood. Indicated subset: CD45RA+ positively selected. The CDR3, as DNA: TGCGCCAGCGGCCGGTCTAATGAAAAACTGTTTTTT. Its translation: CASGRSNEKLFF.